This TCR beta chain appears in the sequencing data of a study of blood T cell repertoires in COVID-19. Study overall: COVID-19 samples collected from the United States, Italy and Spain covered acute and convalescent phases. The cDNA or gDNA used as material had been derived from T cells, B-cell-depleted T cells, or PBMCs.

Germline V lookup: CDR1 MNHEY, CDR2 SMNVEV (reference sequence). The CDR3 totals 14 residues. V was pared by 8 bases and J by 2 bases, with 7 bases of the junction left unmatched. The data were produced by immunoSEQ multiplex PCR, yet TCRdb's version contains in-frame clones alone and is incomplete. There are some 16,000 clones in the sample; approximately 85% occur only once, and about a third lies in the top ten. The J gene is TRBJ2-3, the V gene TRBV27; 7 bases align to TRBD1. What was sequenced was peripheral blood. The TCR originated in a man between 65 and 80 years old in a cohort sampled during active COVID-19. As DNA, the CDR3 is TGTGCCAGCTCGGACAGGAGCGTCACAGATACGCAGTATTTT. Residues: CASSDRSVTDTQYF.